One sample yielded the 9 T cell receptor beta chains listed below, sequenced in a study of blood T cell repertoires in COVID-19. The assay was immunoSEQ multiplex PCR, and TCRdb's table has in-frame clones only and misses some. The sample comprises approximately 280,000 clones, 90% of which are singletons, and about 1.7% rests with the top ten. The specimen sequenced was PBMCs or T cells enriched from blood (not recorded which). These TCRs come from a woman between 18 and 29 years old with acute COVID-19.

The V call is TRBV5-1, the J call TRBJ1-5, with a tentative D call TRBD1 (5 bases). From germline, CDR1 is SGHRS and CDR2 YFSETQ. Trimming removed 0 bases from V and 4 bases from J, with 14 bases in between. CDR3 length: 16 residues. The CDR3 protein is CASSLGAFSGNQPQHF. The CDR3 nucleotides are TGCGCCAGCAGCTTGGGGGCCTTCTCAGGGAATCAGCCCCAGCATTTT.

This clone was detected a few times. The rearrangement uses TRBV3-1 (or the pseudogene TRBV3-2) and TRBJ1-2; no definite D call. CDR1 LGHDT and CDR2 YNNKEL come from the germline V gene (reference sequence). Trimming removed 6 bases at V and 3 bases at J, with 14 bases between. This CDR3 comprises 14 residues. The CDR3 is CASSSPGRYYGYTF. CDR3 bases: TGTGCCAGCAGTTCGCCAGGAAGGTACTATGGCTACACCTTC.

The chain combines TRBV18 with TRBJ2-1, with 9 bases lining up with TRBD2. The CDR3 is made up of 16 amino acids. From germline, CDR1 is KGHSH and CDR2 LQKENI. The ends lost 3 bases at V and 5 bases at J; junction bases unmatched: 8. CDR3 in amino acids: CASSPLAGGLHNEQFF. DNA for the CDR3: TGTGCCAGCTCACCTCTGGCGGGAGGGCTCCACAATGAGCAGTTCTTC.

The chain joins TRBV6-5 to TRBJ2-7; 7 bases fit TRBD1. The CDR3 is 15 amino acids. The V segment lost 6 bases and the J segment 2 bases; nucleotides outside the gene matches: 10. Germline loops: CDR1 MNHEY, CDR2 SVGAGI. The CDR3 DNA follows: TGTGCCAGCAGAAACGACAGGGTGACCGCCTACGAGCAGTACTTC. It yields the protein CASRNDRVTAYEQYF.

The CDR3 is CASSLDSTQPQHF. CDR3 coding DNA: TGTGCCAGCAGCCTTGACAGTACCCAGCCCCAGCATTTT. V and J are TRBV9 and TRBJ1-5, with D perhaps TRBD1 (5 bases). The V gene lost 4 bases and the J gene lost 7 bases, with 12 bases spanning the gap. CDR3 length equals 13 residues. CDR1 is SGDLS, CDR2 YYNGEE, per germline.

J is TRBJ2-1 and V is TRBV7-9; 11 bases align to TRBD2. J gave up 2 bases and V 2 bases, and 5 bases lay outside the gene matches. Germline CDR1 is SEHNR and CDR2 is FQNEAQ (reference sequence). The length of the CDR3 is 17 residues. CDR3 nucleotides: TGTGCCAGCAGCTTACTAGCGGGAGGTATAACCTACAATGAGCAGTTCTTC. Its protein is CASSLLAGGITYNEQFF.

The genes are TRBV18 and TRBJ2-7; D gene uncertain. In germline, CDR1 is KGHSH, CDR2 LQKENI. This CDR3 comprises 12 residues. Trimming removed 4 bases at V and 5 bases at J, with 9 bases between. The CDR3 DNA reads as TGTGCCAGCTCACAGTTTGGGCACGAGCAGTACTTC. It codes for CASSQFGHEQYF.

About this clone: An end of the junction does not agree with germline; a read error may underlie this. This rearrangement joins TRBV6-5 to TRBJ2-7; maybe TRBD2 (6 bases). In germline, CDR1 is MNHEY, CDR2 SVGAGI. The CDR3 is 15 amino acids. CDR3 residues: CASRRDRQKSSEQYF. CDR3 DNA sequence: TGTGCCAGCAGGCGGGACCGACAGAAGTCCTCCGAGCAGTACTTC.

This chain joins TRBV5-8 and TRBJ1-3; D is possibly TRBD1 (5 bases). CDR1 SGHTS and CDR2 YDEGEE come from the germline V gene. This CDR3 contains 15 residues. The V and J ends lost 5 bases and 0 bases respectively, with 12 bases between them. The CDR3 sequence is CASRKDRISGNTIYF. CDR3 coding DNA: TGTGCCAGCAGAAAAGACAGAATCTCTGGAAACACCATATATTTT.